This T cell receptor beta chain was obtained from a study of cytotoxic CD8 clonotypes in ibrutinib-treated CLL. Study-wide results and caveats: Baseline clonality, higher than in age-matched healthy donors, tracked circulating CD8+ T-cell counts.

The data were produced by immunoSEQ multiplex PCR, yet TCRdb's version contains in-frame clones alone and is incomplete. The data hold about 330,000 clones, with roughly two thirds observed a single time. Turning to this clone: Its specificity is not known.

The CDR3 has 14 residues. Germline V gene sequence: CDR1 SGHRS, CDR2 YFSETQ. Trimming took 4 bases from V and 2 from J, leaving 12 bases between them. Genomic DNA in a quantity of about 2 micrograms was derived from cryopreserved PBMCs for TCR beta libraries. The chain couples TRBV5-1 to TRBJ1-2; D unresolved. This TCR derives from a human donor with chronic lymphocytic leukemia. The starting material was PBMCs, obtained after 36 months of ibrutinib treatment. CDR3 sequence: CASSTTGGNYGYTF. CDR3 bases: TGCGCCAGCAGCACCACGGGAGGGAACTATGGCTACACCTTC.